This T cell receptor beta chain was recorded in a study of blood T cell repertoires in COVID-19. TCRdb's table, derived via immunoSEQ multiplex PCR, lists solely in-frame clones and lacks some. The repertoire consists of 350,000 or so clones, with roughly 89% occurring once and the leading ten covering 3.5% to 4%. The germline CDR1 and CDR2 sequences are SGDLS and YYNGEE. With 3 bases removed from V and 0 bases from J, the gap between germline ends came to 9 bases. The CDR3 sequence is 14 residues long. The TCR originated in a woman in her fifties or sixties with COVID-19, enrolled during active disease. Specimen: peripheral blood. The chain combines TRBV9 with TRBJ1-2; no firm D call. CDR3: CASSAQIANYGYTF. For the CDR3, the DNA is TGTGCCAGCAGCGCCCAAATAGCTAACTATGGCTACACCTTC. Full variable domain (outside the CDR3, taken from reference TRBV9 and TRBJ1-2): DSGVTQTPKHLITATGQRVTLRCSPRSGDLSVYWYQQSLDQGLQFLIQYYNGEERAKGNILERFSAQQFPDLHSELNLSSLELGDSALYFCASSAQIANYGYTFGSGTRLTVV.